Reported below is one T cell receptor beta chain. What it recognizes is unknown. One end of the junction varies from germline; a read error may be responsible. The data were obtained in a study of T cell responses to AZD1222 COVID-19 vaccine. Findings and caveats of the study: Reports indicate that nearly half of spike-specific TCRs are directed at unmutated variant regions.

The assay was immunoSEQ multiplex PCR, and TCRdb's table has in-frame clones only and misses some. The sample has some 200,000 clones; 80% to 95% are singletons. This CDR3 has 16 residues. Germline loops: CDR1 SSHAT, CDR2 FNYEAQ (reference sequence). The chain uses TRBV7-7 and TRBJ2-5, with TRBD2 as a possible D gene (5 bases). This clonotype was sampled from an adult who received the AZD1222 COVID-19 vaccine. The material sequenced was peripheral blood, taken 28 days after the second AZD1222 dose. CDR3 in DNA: TGTGCTAGCAGCCACCGGTTAGCGACCATAAAGGAGACCCAGTACTTC. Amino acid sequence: CASSHRLATIKETQYF.